The present T cell receptor (beta chain) was sequenced within a study of blood T cell repertoires in COVID-19. The CDR3 sequence is 14 residues long. Trimming removed 2 bases at V and 0 bases at J, with 8 bases between. Germline loops: CDR1 SEHNR, CDR2 FQNEAQ (reference sequence). Assay: immunoSEQ multiplex PCR; the TCRdb copy retains only in-frame clones and omits some. The sample carries about 480,000 clones, more than 75% recorded once. J is TRBJ2-7 and V is TRBV7-9; D uncertain. Material for sequencing was PBMCs or T cells enriched from blood (not recorded which). The sequence was collected from a woman between 40 and 55 years old who had recovered from COVID-19. CDR3 DNA sequence: TGTGCCAGCAGCTTAATTCTCAGCTCCTACGAGCAGTACTTC. Its protein product is CASSLILSSYEQYF.